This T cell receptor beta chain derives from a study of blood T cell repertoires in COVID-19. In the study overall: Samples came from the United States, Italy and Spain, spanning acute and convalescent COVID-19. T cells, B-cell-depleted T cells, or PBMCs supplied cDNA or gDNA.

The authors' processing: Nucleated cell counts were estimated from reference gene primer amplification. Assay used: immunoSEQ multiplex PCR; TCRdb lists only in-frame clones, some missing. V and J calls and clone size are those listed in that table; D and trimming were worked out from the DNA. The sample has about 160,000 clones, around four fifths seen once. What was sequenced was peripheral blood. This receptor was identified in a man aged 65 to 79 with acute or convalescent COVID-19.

The DNA for the CDR3 is TGTGCTAGTGGCCCTCTAGCGGGGGCCACAGATACGCAGTATTTT. Translating it yields CASGPLAGATDTQYF. This chain uses TRBV12-5 with TRBJ2-3; TRBD2 agrees at 10 bases. Germline CDR1 and CDR2: LGHNT and FRNRAP. This CDR3 is 15 amino acids long. Losses at the gene ends were 6 bases for V and 2 bases for J; bases not matched to a gene: 5.